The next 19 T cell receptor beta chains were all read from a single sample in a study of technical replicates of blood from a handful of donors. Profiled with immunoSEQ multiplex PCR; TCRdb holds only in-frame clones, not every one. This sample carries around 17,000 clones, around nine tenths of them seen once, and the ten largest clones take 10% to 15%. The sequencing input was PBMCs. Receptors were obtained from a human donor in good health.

CDR3 DNA: TGCGCCAGCAGCTTGGGAGTAGCGGGAGGGAGCACAGATACGCAGTATTTT. Protein sequence: CASSLGVAGGSTDTQYF. The chain has TRBV5-1 and TRBJ2-3; 11 bases agree with TRBD2. The CDR3 loop spans 17 amino acids. The junction had 3 bases not matched to a gene; V was cut back by 0 bases and J by 0 bases. The V gene's germline CDR1 is SGHRS and CDR2 YFSETQ. Full variable domain (rest looked up from reference TRBV5-1 and TRBJ2-3): KAGVTQTPRYLIKTRGQQVTLSCSPISGHRSVSWYQQTPGQGLQFLFEYFSETQRNKGNFPGRFSGRQFSNSRSEMNVSTLELGDSALYLCASSLGVAGGSTDTQYFGPGTRLTVL.

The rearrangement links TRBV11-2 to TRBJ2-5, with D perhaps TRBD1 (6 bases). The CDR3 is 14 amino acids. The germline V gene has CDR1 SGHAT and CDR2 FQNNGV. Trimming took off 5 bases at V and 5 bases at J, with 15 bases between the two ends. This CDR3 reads CASSLWQGLETQYF. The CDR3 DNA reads TGTGCCAGCAGCCTGTGGCAGGGGCTGGAGACCCAGTACTTC.

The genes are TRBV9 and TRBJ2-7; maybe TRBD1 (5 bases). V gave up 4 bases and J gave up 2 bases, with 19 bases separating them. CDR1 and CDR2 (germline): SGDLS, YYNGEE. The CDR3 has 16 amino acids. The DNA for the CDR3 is TGTGCCAGCAGCACCCTCGACAGCGATAATCCCTACGAGCAGTACTTC. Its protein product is CASSTLDSDNPYEQYF.

CDR3 DNA: TGTGCCAGCAGTCCCGGGACTAGCAGGTACTCCTACAATGAGCAGTTCTTC. This gives the protein CASSPGTSRYSYNEQFF. V and J are TRBV5-5 and TRBJ2-1; 9 nucleotides match TRBD2. After removal of 5 bases from V and 0 bases from J, the junction contained 9 bases not matched to a gene. The CDR3 consists of 17 residues. Germline V gene lookup returns CDR1 SGHKS and CDR2 YYEKEE (reference sequence).

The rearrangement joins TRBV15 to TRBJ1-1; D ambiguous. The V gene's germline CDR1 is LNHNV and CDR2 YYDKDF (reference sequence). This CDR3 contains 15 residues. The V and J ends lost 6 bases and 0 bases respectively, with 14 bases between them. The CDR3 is CATSRSRDMNTEAFF. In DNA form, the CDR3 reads TGTGCCACCAGTCGGTCACGGGATATGAACACTGAAGCTTTCTTT.

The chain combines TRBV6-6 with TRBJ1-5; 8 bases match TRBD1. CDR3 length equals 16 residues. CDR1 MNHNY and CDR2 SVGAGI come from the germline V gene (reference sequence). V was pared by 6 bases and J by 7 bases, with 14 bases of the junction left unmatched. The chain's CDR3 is CASRSQGAGGWQPQHF. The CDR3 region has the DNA TGTGCCAGCAGGAGTCAGGGGGCAGGGGGCTGGCAGCCCCAGCATTTT.

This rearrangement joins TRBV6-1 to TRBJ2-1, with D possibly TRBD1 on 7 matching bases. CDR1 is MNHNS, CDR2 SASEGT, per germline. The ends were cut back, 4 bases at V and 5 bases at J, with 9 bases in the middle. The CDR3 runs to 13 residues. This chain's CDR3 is CASSGRGDNEQFF. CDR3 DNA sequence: TGTGCCAGCAGTGGCAGGGGGGACAATGAGCAGTTCTTC.

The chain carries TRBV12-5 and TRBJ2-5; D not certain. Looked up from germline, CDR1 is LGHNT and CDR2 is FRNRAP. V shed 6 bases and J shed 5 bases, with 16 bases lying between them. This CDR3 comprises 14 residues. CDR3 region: CASGPPEMLETQYF. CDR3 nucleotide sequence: TGTGCTAGTGGCCCCCCGGAGATGTTGGAGACCCAGTACTTC. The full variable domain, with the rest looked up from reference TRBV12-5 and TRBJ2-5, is DARVTQTPRHKVTEMGQEVTMRCQPILGHNTVFWYRQTMMQGLELLAYFRNRAPLDDSGMPKDRFSAEMPDATLATLKIQPSEPRDSAVYFCASGPPEMLETQYFGPGTRLLVL.

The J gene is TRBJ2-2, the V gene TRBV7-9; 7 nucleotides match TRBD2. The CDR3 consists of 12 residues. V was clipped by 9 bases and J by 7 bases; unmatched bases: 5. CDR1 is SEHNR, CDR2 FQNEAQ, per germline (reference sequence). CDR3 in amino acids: CARRESDGELFF. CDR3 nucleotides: TGTGCCAGGCGGGAGTCGGACGGGGAGCTGTTTTTT.

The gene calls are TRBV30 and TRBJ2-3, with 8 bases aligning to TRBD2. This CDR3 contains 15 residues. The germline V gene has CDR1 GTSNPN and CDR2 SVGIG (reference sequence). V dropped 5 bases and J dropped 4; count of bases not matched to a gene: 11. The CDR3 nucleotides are TGTGCCTGGGCAACGGGGGGGGCGATTTCAGATACGCAGTATTTT. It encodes CAWATGGAISDTQYF.

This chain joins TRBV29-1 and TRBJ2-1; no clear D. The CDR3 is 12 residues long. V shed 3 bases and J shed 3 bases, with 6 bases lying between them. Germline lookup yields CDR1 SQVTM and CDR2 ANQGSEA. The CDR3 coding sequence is TGCAGCGTTGAGTTCGGCTACAATGAGCAGTTCTTC. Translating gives CSVEFGYNEQFF.

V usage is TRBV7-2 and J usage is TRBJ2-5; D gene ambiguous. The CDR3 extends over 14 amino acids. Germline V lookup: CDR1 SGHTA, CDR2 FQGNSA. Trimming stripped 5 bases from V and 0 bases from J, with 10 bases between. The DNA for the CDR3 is TGTGCCAGCAGCCCAAACGCGTACCAAGAGACCCAGTACTTC. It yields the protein CASSPNAYQETQYF.

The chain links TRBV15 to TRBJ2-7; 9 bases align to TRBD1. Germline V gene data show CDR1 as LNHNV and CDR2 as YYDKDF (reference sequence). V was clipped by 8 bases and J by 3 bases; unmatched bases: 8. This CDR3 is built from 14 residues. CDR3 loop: CATPGQGKYYEQYF. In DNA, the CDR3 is TGTGCCACCCCCGGACAGGGGAAATACTACGAGCAGTACTTC.

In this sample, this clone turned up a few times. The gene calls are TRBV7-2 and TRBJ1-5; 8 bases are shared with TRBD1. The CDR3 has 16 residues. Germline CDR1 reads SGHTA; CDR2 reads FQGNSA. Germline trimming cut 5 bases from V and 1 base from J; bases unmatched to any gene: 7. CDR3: CASSNKQGGSNQPQHF. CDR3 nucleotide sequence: TGTGCCAGCAGCAATAAACAGGGGGGCAGCAATCAGCCCCAGCATTTT.

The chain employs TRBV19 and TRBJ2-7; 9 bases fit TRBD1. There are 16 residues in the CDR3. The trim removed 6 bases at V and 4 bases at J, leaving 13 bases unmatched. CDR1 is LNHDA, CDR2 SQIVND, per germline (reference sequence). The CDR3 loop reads CASRLASGTGKYEQYF. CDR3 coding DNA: TGTGCCAGTAGATTAGCCTCCGGGACAGGGAAATACGAGCAGTACTTC. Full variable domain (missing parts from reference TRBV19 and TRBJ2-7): DGGITQSPKYLFRKEGQNVTLSCEQNLNHDAMYWYRQDPGQGLRLIYYSQIVNDFQKGDIAEGYSVSREKKESFPLTVTSAQKNPTAFYLCASRLASGTGKYEQYFGPGTRLTVT.

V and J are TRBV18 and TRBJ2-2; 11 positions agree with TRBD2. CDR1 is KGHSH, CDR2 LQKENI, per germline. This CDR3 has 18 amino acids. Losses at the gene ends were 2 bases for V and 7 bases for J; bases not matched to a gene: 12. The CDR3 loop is CASSPTAPLAGAVGELFF. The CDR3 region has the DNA TGTGCCAGCTCACCAACAGCCCCACTAGCGGGAGCGGTCGGGGAGCTGTTTTTT.

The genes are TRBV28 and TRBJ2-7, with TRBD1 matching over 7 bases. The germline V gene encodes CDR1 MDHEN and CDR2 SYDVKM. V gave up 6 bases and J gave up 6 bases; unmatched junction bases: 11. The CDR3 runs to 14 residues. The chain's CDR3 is CASSSRQGWGEQYF. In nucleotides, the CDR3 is TGTGCCAGCAGCTCTAGACAGGGTTGGGGCGAGCAGTACTTC.

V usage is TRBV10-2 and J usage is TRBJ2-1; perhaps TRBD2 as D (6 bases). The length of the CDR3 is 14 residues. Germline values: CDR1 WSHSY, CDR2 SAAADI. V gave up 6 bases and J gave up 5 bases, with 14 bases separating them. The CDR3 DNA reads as TGCGCCAGCAGCGTGGGGGGTACCAACAATGAGCAGTTCTTC. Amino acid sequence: CASSVGGTNNEQFF.

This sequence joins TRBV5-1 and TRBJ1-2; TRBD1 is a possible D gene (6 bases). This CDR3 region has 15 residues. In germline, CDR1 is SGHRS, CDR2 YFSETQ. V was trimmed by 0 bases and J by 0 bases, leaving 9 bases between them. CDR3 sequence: CASSLDGQTNYGYTF. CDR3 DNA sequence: TGCGCCAGCAGCTTGGATGGACAGACTAACTATGGCTACACCTTC.